The 21 T cell receptor beta chains in this list originate from one sample, sequenced in a study of T-cell reconstitution after alpha-beta-depleted transplantation in children. A TCRbeta library incorporating unique molecular identifiers was prepared. TCRdb ran MiXCR on the PCR reads and lists one entry per CDR3 protein. The table shows 900,000 or so distinct CDR3 sequences, with around 17% occurring only once. The sequencing used PBMCs, mostly from graft donor cells, collected 360 days after TCRalphabeta/CD19-depleted stem cell transplant. The receptors come from a male patient under 18 who had a stem cell transplant for acute lymphoblastic leukemia, so the T cells may come from the graft donor.

This clonotype was seen more than once but under ten times. The chain links TRBV7-3 to TRBJ2-3; 11 nucleotides agree with TRBD2. The CDR3 totals 16 residues. V was clipped by 6 bases and J by 1 base; unmatched bases: 6. Germline-derived CDR1 and CDR2 are SGHTA and FQGTGA. CDR3 in DNA: TGTGCCAGCAGTATGGAACTAGCGGGAGGCACAGATACGCAGTATTTT. Its protein product is CASSMELAGGTDTQYF.

V usage is TRBV7-8 and J usage is TRBJ2-2, with a weak D call TRBD2 (5 bases). From germline, CDR1 is SGHVS and CDR2 FQNEAQ. With 2 bases removed from V and 5 bases from J, the gap between germline ends came to 15 bases. The CDR3 consists of 16 residues. Here the CDR3 reads CASSLQRLALTGELFF. CDR3 nucleotide sequence: TGTGCCAGCAGCTTACAGCGGCTAGCCCTTACCGGGGAGCTGTTTTTT.

This sequence joins TRBV10-3 and TRBJ2-7; 7 bases line up with TRBD1. The ends lost 5 bases at V and 2 bases at J; junction bases unmatched: 12. The germline gives CDR1 ENHRY, CDR2 SYGVKD. The CDR3 sequence is 16 residues long. This CDR3 reads CAISFGTGTATYEQYF. For the CDR3, the DNA is TGTGCCATCAGTTTTGGGACCGGGACAGCAACCTACGAGCAGTACTTC.

The chain has TRBV2 and TRBJ2-1; perhaps TRBD1 as D (5 bases). In germline, CDR1 is SNHLY, CDR2 FYNNEI. The V end lost 5 bases, the J end lost 1 base, and 15 bases lay between the germline ends. The CDR3 has 16 amino acids. The CDR3 sequence: CASSHKGNPSYNEQFF. The CDR3 DNA is TGTGCCAGCAGTCACAAGGGGAACCCATCCTACAATGAGCAGTTCTTC.

With respect to this clonotype: This sequence may be a read error, since a much larger clone differs from it by one base. CDR3 bases: TGTGCCAGCAGCTTGCACGGGGCCTCCTACAATGAGCATTTCTTC. Amino acids: CASSLHGASYNEHFF. The genes are TRBV5-8 and TRBJ2-1; D is tentatively TRBD1 or TRBD2 (5 bases each). The CDR3 covers 15 residues. CDR1 SGHTS and CDR2 YDEGEE come from the germline V gene.

This clonotype has only a few counts. V is TRBV4-1 and J is TRBJ2-7; the D gene is possibly TRBD2 (5 bases). Trimming took 0 bases from V and 6 from J, leaving 15 bases between them. CDR1 is MGHRA and CDR2 is YSYEKL in the germline V gene. The CDR3 loop spans 15 amino acids. CDR3 protein: CASSQDRSGSSEQYF. The CDR3 DNA reads TGCGCCAGCAGCCAAGATAGGAGCGGCAGCTCCGAGCAGTACTTC.

This clonotype was seen a handful of times. V is TRBV5-1 and J is TRBJ2-1; 10 bases line up with TRBD2. The ends lost 1 base at V and 0 bases at J; junction bases unmatched: 7. CDR1 is SGHRS and CDR2 is YFSETQ in the germline V gene. This CDR3 has 18 amino acids. The CDR3 DNA reads as TGCGCCAGCAGCTTGTTAGCGGGAGGCGGGAGCTCCTACAATGAGCAGTTCTTC. Its protein product is CASSLLAGGGSSYNEQFF. Full variable domain (remainder filled in from reference TRBV5-1 and TRBJ2-1): KAGVTQTPRYLIKTRGQQVTLSCSPISGHRSVSWYQQTPGQGLQFLFEYFSETQRNKGNFPGRFSGRQFSNSRSEMNVSTLELGDSALYLCASSLLAGGGSSYNEQFFGPGTRLTVL.

The CDR3 sequence is CASSQRLAFPIQQFF. CDR3 coding DNA: TGTGCCAGCAGCCAGAGACTCGCCTTTCCAATTCAGCAGTTCTTC. The J gene is TRBJ2-1, the V gene TRBV3-1; no definite D call. Trimming took off 3 bases at V and 11 bases at J, with 20 bases between the two ends. Germline values: CDR1 LGHDT, CDR2 YNNKEL (reference sequence). CDR3 length equals 15 residues.

This clonotype was detected only a few times. The CDR3 region has the DNA TGTGCCAGCAGTTACTCGGAGGTGAACACTGAAGCTTTCTTT. Translated, it gives CASSYSEVNTEAFF. This chain connects TRBV6-5 to TRBJ1-1, with D unresolved. CDR1 is MNHEY, CDR2 SVGAGI, per germline. The CDR3 contains 14 residues. The V end was cut by 0 bases, the J end by 0 bases, with 5 bases between.

This sequence joins TRBV7-3 and TRBJ2-1; D gene uncertain. Germline V lookup: CDR1 SGHTA, CDR2 FQGTGA. The germline V and J ends were trimmed by 5 bases and 0 bases, with 11 bases remaining between them. The CDR3 spans 15 residues. The CDR3: CASSRFLGSYNEQFF. The CDR3 bases are TGTGCCAGCAGCCGCTTCCTGGGCTCCTACAATGAGCAGTTCTTC.

This clonotype has ten or more counts. This sequence joins TRBV29-1 and TRBJ2-1; no clear D. This CDR3 is built from 11 residues. Per the germline V gene, CDR1 is SQVTM and CDR2 is ANQGSEA. V gave up 3 bases and J gave up 4 bases, with 4 bases separating them. For the CDR3, the DNA is TGCAGCGTTGAGAATTACAATGAGCAGTTCTTC. Translating gives CSVENYNEQFF.

This clonotype was seen repeatedly, ten times or more. Its ends do not fully match the called genes, so a read error is possible. J is TRBJ2-7 and V is TRBV5-1; TRBD2 agrees at 8 bases. Per germline, CDR1 SGHRS and CDR2 YFSETQ. The length of the CDR3 is 15 residues. CDR3 sequence reads: CASSLELAGSYEQYF. DNA of the CDR3: TGTGCCAGCAGCTTAGAGTTAGCGGGAAGCTACGAGCAGTACTTC.

This chain uses TRBV6-5 with TRBJ1-5; D gene unclear. With 1 base removed from V and 3 bases from J, the gap between germline ends came to 10 bases. The CDR3 totals 15 residues. Germline CDR1 MNHEY, CDR2 SVGAGI. The CDR3 sequence: CASSYYGGSNQPQHF. In DNA, the CDR3 is TGTGCCAGCAGTTACTATGGAGGGTCCAATCAGCCCCAGCATTTT.

The V and J genes are TRBV12-3 or TRBV12-4 and TRBJ2-3; D uncertain. Trimming removed 6 bases at V and 1 base at J, with 14 bases between. This CDR3 is 15 amino acids long. CDR3 coding DNA: TGTGCCAGCAGACCGACCCAACACCGCACAGATACGCAGTATTTT. This gives the protein CASRPTQHRTDTQYF.

In this sample, this clonotype turned up many times. This sequence joins TRBV5-1 and TRBJ2-1, with TRBD1 as a possible D gene (5 bases). Trimming stripped 3 bases from V and 4 bases from J, with 8 bases between. Germline CDR1 reads SGHRS; CDR2 reads YFSETQ. CDR3 length equals 13 residues. The CDR3 loop reads CASSSDSYNEQFF. CDR3 DNA: TGCGCCAGCAGCTCCGACAGTTACAATGAGCAGTTCTTC.

In its sample, this clonotype was seen a few times. The rearrangement links TRBV18 to TRBJ2-7, with D possibly being TRBD1 (5 bases). Germline lookup yields CDR1 KGHSH and CDR2 LQKENI. V lost 4 bases, J lost 3 bases, and 19 bases lay in between. This CDR3 comprises 16 residues. CDR3: CASSLAWGRENYEQYF. CDR3 nucleotide sequence: TGTGCCAGCTCACTGGCTTGGGGCAGGGAAAACTACGAGCAGTACTTC.

The chain carries TRBV5-1 and TRBJ2-7, with 11 positions matching TRBD2. The CDR3 length is 16 residues. V shed 0 bases, J shed 4 bases, and the junction held 6 bases outside the gene matches. Germline CDR1 is SGHRS and CDR2 is YFSETQ. In DNA, the CDR3 is TGCGCCAGCAGCTTGGTAGTAGCGGGAGGGCCATACGAGCAGTACTTC. It specifies CASSLVVAGGPYEQYF. Full variable domain (rest looked up from reference TRBV5-1 and TRBJ2-7): KAGVTQTPRYLIKTRGQQVTLSCSPISGHRSVSWYQQTPGQGLQFLFEYFSETQRNKGNFPGRFSGRQFSNSRSEMNVSTLELGDSALYLCASSLVVAGGPYEQYFGPGTRLTVT.

The rearrangement links TRBV20-1 to TRBJ2-1, with D possibly matching TRBD2 (6 bases). V was cut by 3 bases and J by 7 bases, with 22 bases left in between. CDR3 length: 16 residues. Germline V CDR1 and CDR2: DFQATT, SNEGSKA (reference sequence). Here the CDR3 DNA reads TGCAGTGCTAGTCCGGGAAAGCGGGCCCTTTGGAATGAGCAGTTCTTC. Translation gives CSASPGKRALWNEQFF.

The chain links TRBV5-1 to TRBJ2-3, with D uncertain. This CDR3 is 15 amino acids long. The germline V gene has CDR1 SGHRS and CDR2 YFSETQ. Trimming left V 0 bases short and J 2 bases short, with 10 bases between. CDR3 nucleotides: TGCGCCAGCAGCTTGGCAGATATTCTCACAGATACGCAGTATTTT. Protein: CASSLADILTDTQYF.

This clonotype has more than one count but fewer than ten. This chain joins TRBV24-1 and TRBJ2-7, with D perhaps TRBD1 (6 bases). V lost 6 bases and J 4 bases, leaving 12 bases between the germline ends. The CDR3 is 13 residues long. Germline lookup yields CDR1 KGHDR and CDR2 SFDVKD. CDR3 nucleotides: TGTGCCACCAGTAGACACAGGGATTACGAGCAGTACTTC. Residues: CATSRHRDYEQYF.

Ten or more counts support this clonotype. This chain connects TRBV29-1 to TRBJ1-1; D not certain. This CDR3 contains 13 residues. Germline CDR1 and CDR2: SQVTM and ANQGSEA. V was trimmed by 6 bases and J by 2 bases, leaving 13 bases between them. In nucleotides, the CDR3 is TGCAGCGTGGGCCCCTTGCTTAACACTGAAGCTTTCTTT. This gives the protein CSVGPLLNTEAFF. Drawing the rest from reference TRBV29-1 and TRBJ1-1, the complete variable domain is SAVISQKPSRDICQRGTSLTIQCQVDSQVTMMFWYRQQPGQSLTLIATANQGSEATYESGFVIDKFPISRPNLTFSTLTVSNMSPEDSSIYLCSVGPLLNTEAFFGQGTRLTVV.